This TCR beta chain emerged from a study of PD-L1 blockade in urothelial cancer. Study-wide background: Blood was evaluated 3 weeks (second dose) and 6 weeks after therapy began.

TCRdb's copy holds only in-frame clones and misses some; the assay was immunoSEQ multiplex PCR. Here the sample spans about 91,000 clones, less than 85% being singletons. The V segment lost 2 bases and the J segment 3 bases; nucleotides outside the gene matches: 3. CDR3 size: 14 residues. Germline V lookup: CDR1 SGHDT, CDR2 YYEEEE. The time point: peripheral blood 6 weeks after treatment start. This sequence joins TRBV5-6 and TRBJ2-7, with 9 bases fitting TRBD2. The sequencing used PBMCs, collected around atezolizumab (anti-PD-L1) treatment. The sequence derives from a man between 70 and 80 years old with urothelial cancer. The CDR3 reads CASSLNSGGYEQYF. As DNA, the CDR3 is TGTGCCAGCAGCTTAAATAGCGGGGGCTACGAGCAGTACTTC.